What follows are 23 T cell receptor beta chains derived from one specimen sequenced in a study of siplizumab effects on memory and regulatory T cells. This table comes from immunoSEQ multiplex PCR, and its TCRdb copy is limited to in-frame clones, with some not included. The repertoire has more than 85,000 clones, 92% of them found once; the top ten carry approximately 1.3%. The sequenced sample was CD4+ T cells sorted from blood. Every receptor here comes from a human donor in good health.

The V gene is TRBV19, the J gene TRBJ2-3, with 7 bases lining up with TRBD1. The germline CDR1 and CDR2 sequences are LNHDA and SQIVND (reference sequence). Trimming removed 3 bases from V and 3 bases from J; junction bases left unmatched: 6. This CDR3 is 15 amino acids long. In DNA, the CDR3 is TGTGCCAGTAGTATCGACAGGGACGGGACAGATACGCAGTATTTT. This sequence encodes CASSIDRDGTDTQYF.

The rearrangement links TRBV30 to TRBJ1-2; D remains ambiguous. CDR1 and CDR2 (germline): GTSNPN, SVGIG (reference sequence). V lost 2 bases, J lost 7 bases, and 14 bases lay in between. The CDR3 runs to 13 residues. The CDR3 bases are TGTGCCTGGAGTTCAGGACCGTCTGGTGGCTACACCTTC. Amino acid sequence: CAWSSGPSGGYTF.

The chain carries TRBV7-3 and TRBJ2-3, with a weak D call TRBD1 (6 bases). The V gene's germline CDR1 is SGHTA and CDR2 FQGTGA. V lost 2 bases and J lost 6, with 15 bases in between. This CDR3 region has 15 residues. Here the CDR3 DNA reads TGTGCCAGCAGCTTAGATGTCAGGGGTCATGATACGCAGTATTTT. Translation: CASSLDVRGHDTQYF.

This clone was seen only once. The chain recombines TRBV6-1 with TRBJ2-5, with D perhaps assigned TRBD1 or TRBD2 (5 bases each). Looked up from germline, CDR1 is MNHNS and CDR2 is SASEGT. This CDR3 is built from 15 residues. Trimming left V 6 bases short and J 5 bases short, with 19 bases between. The chain's CDR3 is CASSKPAGLAETQYF. CDR3 nucleotide sequence: TGTGCCAGCAGCAAACCCGCAGGGTTAGCGGAGACCCAGTACTTC.

The V and J genes are TRBV2 and TRBJ2-3, with 8 bases identical to TRBD2. The CDR3 is 14 amino acids. The V gene end was trimmed by 5 bases and the J gene end by 2 bases; junction bases not matched to a gene: 3. CDR1 SNHLY and CDR2 FYNNEI come from the germline V gene. CDR3 nucleotides: TGTGCCAGCAGTCGGACTAGCCCCACAGATACGCAGTATTTT. This translates into CASSRTSPTDTQYF.

This chain links TRBV14 with TRBJ1-2; D not certain. V lost 2 bases to trimming and J lost 5 bases, with 9 bases between them. The CDR3 runs 13 residues. Germline lookup yields CDR1 SGHDN and CDR2 FVKESK. The CDR3 bases are TGTGCCAGCAGCCAAAGGTCTTCGTATGGCTACACCTTC. It yields the protein CASSQRSSYGYTF.

This clone was observed a single time. The genes are TRBV6-1 and TRBJ1-5; weak D call: TRBD1 (6 bases). The V gene's germline CDR1 is MNHNS and CDR2 SASEGT. The CDR3 runs to 16 residues. The germline V and J ends were trimmed by 4 bases and 1 base, with 14 bases remaining between them. CDR3 nucleotide sequence: TGTGCCAGCAGTGGGCCGGGGGCCCTCAGCAATCAGCCCCAGCATTTT. It yields the protein CASSGPGALSNQPQHF.

The rearrangement links TRBV6-6 to TRBJ2-1; D is perhaps TRBD1 (6 bases). Germline V lookup: CDR1 MNHNY, CDR2 SVGAGI (reference sequence). The V gene lost 6 bases and the J gene lost 9 bases, with 18 bases spanning the gap. The CDR3 contains 14 residues. The CDR3 region is CASRWTVSSGEQFF. Written as DNA, the CDR3 is TGTGCCAGCAGGTGGACAGTCTCCTCGGGTGAGCAGTTCTTC.

The chain is built from TRBV5-1 and TRBJ1-3; D ambiguous. V was trimmed by 0 bases and J by 1 base, leaving 2 bases between them. The CDR3 sequence is 13 residues long. CDR1 is SGHRS, CDR2 YFSETQ, per germline. The CDR3 DNA is TGCGCCAGCAGCTTGGGGTCTGGAAACACCATATATTTT. As protein: CASSLGSGNTIYF.

This clone showed up just once. The chain uses TRBV5-1 and TRBJ1-1; TRBD1 aligns across 9 bases. CDR3 length equals 14 residues. Unmatched junction bases numbered 1, after V lost 0 bases and J lost 4 bases. Germline loops: CDR1 SGHRS, CDR2 YFSETQ. This chain's CDR3 is CASSLGQGVTEAFF. CDR3 bases: TGCGCCAGCAGCTTGGGACAGGGGGTCACTGAAGCTTTCTTT.

The rearrangement links TRBV5-1 to TRBJ2-5, with D possibly TRBD1 on 6 matching bases. There are 14 residues in the CDR3. Trimming pared 5 bases from V and 5 bases from J, leaving 16 bases between. Germline V lookup: CDR1 SGHRS, CDR2 YFSETQ. The DNA for the CDR3 is TGCGCCAGCAGTCAGGGGTTTTTTATGGAGACCCAGTACTTC. Protein product: CASSQGFFMETQYF.

The J gene is TRBJ2-7, the V gene TRBV11-3, with D perhaps assigned TRBD1 or TRBD2 (5 bases each). The CDR3 has 12 amino acids. V lost 4 bases to trimming and J lost 2 bases, with 6 bases between them. Looked up from germline, CDR1 is SGHNT and CDR2 is YENEEA. The CDR3 nucleotides are TGTGCCAGCAGCTCGGGGCCCTACGAGCAGTACTTC. Translating it yields CASSSGPYEQYF.

This sequence joins TRBV5-4 and TRBJ2-7; D is undetermined. From germline, CDR1 is SGHNT and CDR2 YYREEE (reference sequence). Trimming took 1 base from V and 5 from J, leaving 7 bases between them. The CDR3 loop spans 12 amino acids. CDR3 sequence reads: CASSLNTNEQYF. The DNA for the CDR3 is TGTGCCAGCAGCTTGAACACCAACGAGCAGTACTTC.

This clone is a singleton in its sample. CDR3 nucleotide sequence: TGTGCCAGCAGTTTATCCGTGGGTAGCGGGAGGAGCTCCTACAATGAGCAGTTCTTC. The encoded protein is CASSLSVGSGRSSYNEQFF. This chain joins TRBV27 and TRBJ2-1, with 10 bases fitting TRBD2. CDR1 is MNHEY and CDR2 is SMNVEV in the germline V gene (reference sequence). V was pared by 0 bases and J by 0 bases, with 8 bases of the junction left unmatched. The CDR3 sequence is 19 residues long.

The CDR3 sequence: CASSQVGISGFNTEAFF. The CDR3 region has the DNA TGCGCCAGCAGCCAAGTAGGAATTTCAGGTTTTAACACTGAAGCTTTCTTT. The chain uses TRBV4-1 and TRBJ1-1; unclear D gene. The length of the CDR3 is 17 residues. Germline V CDR1 and CDR2: MGHRA, YSYEKL. The V end was cut by 1 base, the J end by 2 bases, with 17 bases between.

The rearrangement joins TRBV10-3 to TRBJ1-1, with a possible D match to TRBD1 (5 bases). The CDR3 consists of 13 residues. In germline, CDR1 is ENHRY, CDR2 SYGVKD. V was cut by 6 bases and J by 5 bases, with 13 bases left in between. The CDR3 protein is CAISTGIRTEAFF. The CDR3 DNA reads as TGTGCCATCAGCACAGGAATACGAACTGAAGCTTTCTTT.

The chain uses TRBV6-5 and TRBJ2-7; possibly TRBD2 for D (6 bases). The CDR3 sequence is 15 residues long. The V gene's germline CDR1 is MNHEY and CDR2 SVGAGI. V gave up 6 bases and J gave up 3 bases, with 18 bases separating them. CDR3 in DNA: TGTGCCAGCAGCCCCGGGGGAGCGGTTGTCTACGAGCAGTACTTC. This sequence encodes CASSPGGAVVYEQYF.

CDR3 nucleotides: TGTGCCAGCTCACGAGGGACTAGCGGGAGGCCCCAGTACTTC. It is translated as CASSRGTSGRPQYF. The V and J genes are TRBV18 and TRBJ2-7; 15 bases match TRBD2. Per germline, CDR1 KGHSH and CDR2 LQKENI. The CDR3 runs 14 residues. Trimming cost V 4 bases and J 10 bases; bases outside gene matches: 5.

The chain uses TRBV5-1 and TRBJ2-3, with 12 bases lining up with TRBD1. The CDR3 has 15 amino acids. V lost 4 bases and J lost 5; bases outside the gene matches: 5. Germline V CDR1 and CDR2: SGHRS, YFSETQ. DNA of the CDR3: TGCGCCAGCAGCGTCCGGGACAGGGGGCAAGATACGCAGTATTTT. Amino acid sequence: CASSVRDRGQDTQYF.

The chain has TRBV5-3 and TRBJ2-7; TRBD1 agrees at 9 bases. TRBV5-3 has ORF status, its function being uncertain. The CDR3 has 16 amino acids. The V and J ends lost 5 bases and 4 bases, in that order; junction bases with no gene match: 13. The CDR3 nucleotides read TGTGCCAGAAGACCGAACCGGGACAGGGCAGGGTACGAGCAGTACTTC. This translates into CARRPNRDRAGYEQYF.

This chain joins TRBV4-2 and TRBJ2-3; 12 bases agree with TRBD2. Germline lookup yields CDR1 LGHNA and CDR2 YNFKEQ. This CDR3 has 17 amino acids. After removal of 2 bases from V and 1 base from J, the junction contained 4 bases not matched to a gene. DNA for the CDR3: TGTGCCAGCAGCCAACTAGCGGGGGGGCGTGGCACAGATACGCAGTATTTT. Encoded protein: CASSQLAGGRGTDTQYF.

V gene TRBV30 combines with J gene TRBJ2-6; no clear D gene. There are 14 residues in the CDR3. Trimming took 6 bases from V and 0 from J, leaving 9 bases between them. In germline, CDR1 is GTSNPN, CDR2 SVGIG (reference sequence). The CDR3 protein is CACGVVSGANVLTF. In DNA form, the CDR3 reads TGTGCCTGCGGTGTGGTCTCTGGGGCCAACGTCCTGACTTTC.

This rearrangement joins TRBV5-1 to TRBJ2-3; 14 bases map to TRBD2. The CDR3 runs 18 residues. J gave up 4 bases and V 4 bases, and 11 bases lay outside the gene matches. CDR1 and CDR2 (germline): SGHRS, YFSETQ. The CDR3 region is CASSNGATSGRAADTQYF. CDR3 coding DNA: TGCGCCAGCAGCAACGGAGCGACTAGCGGGAGGGCCGCAGATACGCAGTATTTT.